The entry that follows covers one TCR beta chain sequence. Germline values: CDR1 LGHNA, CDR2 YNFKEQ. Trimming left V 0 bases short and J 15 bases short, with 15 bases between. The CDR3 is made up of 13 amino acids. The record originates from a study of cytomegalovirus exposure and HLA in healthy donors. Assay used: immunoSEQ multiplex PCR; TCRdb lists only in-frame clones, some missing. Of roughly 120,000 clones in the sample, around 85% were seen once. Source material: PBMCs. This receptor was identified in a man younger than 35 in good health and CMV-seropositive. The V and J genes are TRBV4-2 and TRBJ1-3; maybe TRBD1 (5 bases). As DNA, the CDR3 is TGTGCCAGCAGCCAAGATTGGGGGGGATCGCAATATTTT. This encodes CASSQDWGGSQYF.